This record looks at one T cell receptor (beta chain) sequence and its context. The antigen is undetermined. This record comes from a study of shared clonotypes between healthy human individuals. Overall study findings and caveats: The study found lower generation probabilities in non-shared clonotypes than in those shared by all four donors. Several donors had roughly 5% of their naive CD4 clonotypes in common.

The CDR3 consists of 11 residues. V was trimmed by 8 bases and J by 4 bases, leaving 9 bases between them. Germline-derived CDR1 and CDR2 are LNHDA and SQIVND (reference sequence). Data came from immunoSEQ multiplex PCR; TCRdb stores just in-frame clones and leaves some out. Among 2 million to 2.5 million clones listed, roughly 95% were seen once. The J gene is TRBJ2-7, the V gene TRBV19; D gene ambiguous. Material for sequencing was naive CD4+ T cells sorted from blood. Specified subset: CD45RA+ positively selected. The receptor was derived from a man between 18 and 35 years old in good health. CDR3 sequence: CASRDLYEQYF. The CDR3 DNA sequence: TGTGCCAGTCGCGACCTTTACGAGCAGTACTTC.